This T cell receptor (beta chain) was obtained from a study of T cells in Graves' hyperthyroidism and ophthalmopathy. Deletions cut 5 bases from V and 5 bases from J, with 12 bases between. The CDR3 is 13 amino acids. Amplified TCR beta CDR3 regions came from RNA transcripts. TCR CDR3 regions were first amplified by RT-PCR with HTBI primers. Each CDR3 protein is one row after TCRdb ran MiXCR on the multiplex PCR reads. The table lists 540,000 or so distinct CDR3 sequences, around 46% of them singletons. The rearrangement links TRBV12-3 or TRBV12-4 to TRBJ1-2; tentatively, D is TRBD1 (6 bases). Sequences were obtained from peripheral blood or thyroid tissue (not recorded which). The sequence derives from an adult woman with Graves' disease, either hyperthyroidism or ophthalmopathy (not recorded which). The CDR3 nucleotides read TGTGCCAGCAGTGCGACAGGTGATTATGGCTACACCTTC. Translation gives CASSATGDYGYTF.